The 25 T cell receptor beta chains below all came from one sample that was sequenced in a study of shared clonotypes between healthy human individuals. Clones were read by immunoSEQ multiplex PCR, and TCRdb kept only the in-frame ones, dropping some. Of roughly 2.5 million clones listed, just over 90% are singletons. Material for sequencing was naive CD4+ T cells sorted from blood. Subset here: CD45RA+ positively selected. The receptors were sampled from a man younger than 30 in good health.

The chain couples TRBV29-1 to TRBJ2-1; D not certain. Germline V gene lookup returns CDR1 SQVTM and CDR2 ANQGSEA. The CDR3 contains 12 residues. The V gene lost 5 bases and the J gene lost 8 bases, with 13 bases spanning the gap. The CDR3: CSVSIASDEQFF. CDR3 nucleotide sequence: TGCAGCGTTTCGATCGCGAGCGATGAGCAGTTCTTC.

V and J are TRBV2 and TRBJ1-3; D remains unclear. Trimming took 6 bases from V and 2 from J, leaving 14 bases between them. This CDR3 contains 15 residues. The germline gives CDR1 SNHLY, CDR2 FYNNEI. The chain's CDR3 is CASSSLRDTGNTIYF. The CDR3 coding sequence is TGTGCCAGCAGCTCCCTAAGGGATACTGGAAACACCATATATTTT.

The chain joins TRBV28 to TRBJ2-7; D is undetermined. V was clipped by 5 bases and J by 3 bases, with 11 bases between them. The CDR3 runs to 13 residues. Germline V CDR1 and CDR2: MDHEN, SYDVKM. The CDR3 coding sequence is TGTGCCAGCAGTCAATCCAACATCTACGAGCAGTACTTC. As protein: CASSQSNIYEQYF.

Remarks on this clone: A much larger clone lies a single base off, so this may be a read error. Additional DNA sequences in this sample encode the identical CDR3. V usage is TRBV5-4 and J usage is TRBJ1-1; D is ambiguous. V was clipped by 2 bases and J by 2 bases, with 1 base between them. CDR1 and CDR2 from the germline V gene are SGHNT and YYREEE (reference sequence). The CDR3 extends over 11 amino acids. The CDR3 region is CASSLNTEAFF. The CDR3 DNA follows: TGTGCCAGCAGCTTAAACACTGAAGCTTTCTTT.

CDR3: CASSDPQGMNTEAFF. CDR3 bases: TGCGCCAGCAGCGACCCACAGGGGATGAACACTGAAGCTTTCTTT. The chain is built from TRBV5-1 and TRBJ1-1; 7 bases are shared with TRBD1. Trimming cost V 4 bases and J 0 bases; bases outside gene matches: 6. The CDR3 sequence is 15 residues long. The germline gives CDR1 SGHRS, CDR2 YFSETQ. Full variable domain (remainder filled in from reference TRBV5-1 and TRBJ1-1): KAGVTQTPRYLIKTRGQQVTLSCSPISGHRSVSWYQQTPGQGLQFLFEYFSETQRNKGNFPGRFSGRQFSNSRSEMNVSTLELGDSALYLCASSDPQGMNTEAFFGQGTRLTVV.

The chain employs TRBV10-3 and TRBJ2-7, with TRBD1 matching over 7 bases. CDR3 size: 12 residues. Germline V gene sequence: CDR1 ENHRY, CDR2 SYGVKD. Unmatched junction bases numbered 4, after V lost 2 bases and J lost 9 bases. In DNA form, the CDR3 reads TGTGCCATCAGTGAGGACAGGGACGGGCAGTACTTC. It specifies CAISEDRDGQYF.

V usage is TRBV29-1 and J usage is TRBJ2-5, with 15 bases lining up with TRBD2. The CDR3 runs 15 residues. V was pared by 6 bases and J by 5 bases, with 7 bases of the junction left unmatched. Germline CDR1 reads SQVTM; CDR2 reads ANQGSEA. The CDR3 is CSVDGTSGGLETQYF. The CDR3 nucleotides read TGCAGCGTCGACGGGACTAGCGGGGGGCTGGAGACCCAGTACTTC.

V gene TRBV4-3 combines with J gene TRBJ1-1, with D possibly being TRBD1 (5 bases). Per the germline V gene, CDR1 is LGHNA and CDR2 is YSLEER. The V gene lost 1 base and the J gene lost 5 bases, with 8 bases spanning the gap. The length of the CDR3 is 13 residues. CDR3 sequence reads: CASSQARDTEAFF. DNA of the CDR3: TGCGCCAGCAGCCAAGCCAGGGATACTGAAGCTTTCTTT.

The chain uses TRBV19 and TRBJ1-2; D gene unclear. Germline loops: CDR1 LNHDA, CDR2 SQIVND (reference sequence). The CDR3 runs to 16 residues. V lost 4 bases to trimming and J lost 5 bases, with 20 bases between them. CDR3 coding DNA: TGTGCCAGTAGTACCCCCCTGAAAGCAGCCACTTATGGCTACACCTTC. Translated: CASSTPLKAATYGYTF.

The chain combines TRBV28 with TRBJ1-2; no definite D call. CDR3 length equals 15 residues. V was shortened by 11 bases and J by 2 bases, with 21 bases between the two germline ends. The germline V gene encodes CDR1 MDHEN and CDR2 SYDVKM. CDR3 bases: TGTGCCGCGAGAGGAGAAGGAGGGCTAAACTATGGCTACACCTTC. Its protein is CAARGEGGLNYGYTF.

The chain links TRBV18 to TRBJ1-1; the D is unclear. The CDR3 loop spans 18 amino acids. Germline CDR1 KGHSH, CDR2 LQKENI. The germline V and J ends were trimmed by 2 bases and 6 bases, with 25 bases remaining between them. CDR3 sequence (DNA): TGTGCCAGCTCACCAACGCATTTCGTCGGAAGCTCAAACTCTGAAGCTTTCTTT. This encodes CASSPTHFVGSSNSEAFF. Filled out from reference TRBV18 and TRBJ1-1, the complete variable domain reads NAGVMQNPRHLVRRRGQEARLRCSPMKGHSHVYWYRQLPEEGLKFMVYLQKENIIDESGMPKERFSAEFPKEGPSILRIQQVVRGDSAAYFCASSPTHFVGSSNSEAFFGQGTRLTVV.

Remarks on this clone: Other nucleotide sequences in the sample specify the same CDR3. The chain uses TRBV19 and TRBJ2-6, with D uncertain. The length of the CDR3 is 13 residues. V lost 4 bases and J lost 0, with 1 base in between. CDR1 and CDR2 (germline): LNHDA, SQIVND (reference sequence). CDR3 region: CASSNSGANVLTF. CDR3 DNA: TGTGCCAGTAGTAACTCTGGGGCCAACGTCCTGACTTTC.

The chain couples TRBV9 to TRBJ2-7, with 7 bases matching TRBD1. There are 13 residues in the CDR3. The germline gives CDR1 SGDLS, CDR2 YYNGEE. With V trimmed by 0 bases and J by 6 bases, 3 bases remained unmatched. The CDR3 loop reads CASSVVWTGEQYF. CDR3 nucleotides: TGTGCCAGCAGCGTAGTTTGGACAGGCGAGCAGTACTTC.

The rearrangement uses TRBV9 and TRBJ2-7, with 7 bases lining up with TRBD2. This CDR3 comprises 15 residues. V was clipped by 1 base and J by 6 bases; unmatched bases: 10. Germline values: CDR1 SGDLS, CDR2 YYNGEE. CDR3 sequence reads: CASSVRSGLGVEQYF. CDR3 DNA: TGTGCCAGCAGCGTAAGGAGCGGACTAGGGGTCGAGCAGTACTTC.

The chain employs TRBV5-1 and TRBJ2-1, with D perhaps matching TRBD1 (6 bases). CDR1 and CDR2 (germline): SGHRS, YFSETQ. CDR3 length equals 15 residues. V lost 0 bases, J lost 7 bases, and 14 bases lay in between. The CDR3 loop reads CASSLVQGDRNEQFF. CDR3 nucleotide sequence: TGCGCCAGCAGCTTGGTACAGGGTGATAGAAATGAGCAGTTCTTC.

On this clone: The junction differs from germline at one of its ends, possibly a read error. The chain joins TRBV7-7 to TRBJ2-5, with 13 bases matching TRBD2. The germline CDR1 and CDR2 sequences are SSHAT and FNYEAQ (reference sequence). This CDR3 spans 16 amino acids. This chain's CDR3 is CASSRGLAGAGETQYF. The CDR3 coding sequence is TGTGCTAGCAGCCGAGGACTAGCGGGGGCGGGGGAGACCCAGTACTTC.

This chain joins TRBV27 and TRBJ2-3; D is undetermined. The V and J ends lost 6 bases and 5 bases respectively, with 21 bases between them. The CDR3 has 16 amino acids. Germline loops: CDR1 MNHEY, CDR2 SMNVEV (reference sequence). CDR3 residues: CASSPGPLYKIDTQYF. The DNA for the CDR3 is TGTGCCAGCAGCCCTGGGCCCCTTTACAAGATAGATACGCAGTATTTT.

There are a few counts of this clone. The genes are TRBV28 and TRBJ2-5; 9 bases fit TRBD2. The J call could be wrong; TRBJ2-7 is a better fit for the DNA end. CDR1 MDHEN and CDR2 SYDVKM come from the germline V gene. The CDR3 consists of 14 residues. The CDR3 bases are TGTGCCAGCAGCACTAGCGGGCCTTCCTACGAGCAGTACTTC. Protein sequence: CASSTSGPSYEQYF.

The sample holds one count of this clone. The rearrangement links TRBV5-5 to TRBJ2-7, with 8 bases that match TRBD1. The ends lost 0 bases at V and 2 bases at J; junction bases unmatched: 4. The CDR3 consists of 15 residues. Germline CDR1 SGHKS, CDR2 YYEKEE (reference sequence). Here the CDR3 DNA reads TGTGCCAGCAGCTTGGGGACAGGGACAACCTACGAGCAGTACTTC. It encodes CASSLGTGTTYEQYF.

The chain uses TRBV9 and TRBJ2-2, with 12 bases lining up with TRBD2. From germline, CDR1 is SGDLS and CDR2 YYNGEE. The CDR3 is made up of 16 amino acids. The junction had 7 bases not matched to a gene; V was cut back by 4 bases and J by 6 bases. Written as DNA, the CDR3 is TGTGCCAGCAGCCCCCGGACTAGCGGGGTCCCCGGGGAGCTGTTTTTT. Residues: CASSPRTSGVPGELFF. The complete variable domain, with remaining parts taken from reference TRBV9 and TRBJ2-2, reads DSGVTQTPKHLITATGQRVTLRCSPRSGDLSVYWYQQSLDQGLQFLIQYYNGEERAKGNILERFSAQQFPDLHSELNLSSLELGDSALYFCASSPRTSGVPGELFFGEGSRLTVL.

The gene calls are TRBV30 and TRBJ2-1; 12 bases are shared with TRBD2. V was pared by 5 bases and J by 0 bases, with 8 bases of the junction left unmatched. The V gene's germline CDR1 is GTSNPN and CDR2 SVGIG (reference sequence). The CDR3 sequence is 17 residues long. CDR3 in amino acids: CAWVPGLAGISYNEQFF. The CDR3, as DNA: TGTGCCTGGGTTCCGGGACTAGCGGGCATCTCCTACAATGAGCAGTTCTTC.

The chain recombines TRBV5-1 with TRBJ1-1, with 9 bases aligning to TRBD1. Per the germline V gene, CDR1 is SGHRS and CDR2 is YFSETQ. CDR3 length equals 18 residues. The J segment lost 5 bases and the V segment lost 4 bases, leaving 18 bases of the junction unmatched. The CDR3 sequence: CASSAQPGQGRFGTEAFF. The CDR3 DNA reads TGCGCCAGCAGCGCCCAACCGGGACAGGGAAGATTTGGGACTGAAGCTTTCTTT.

The chain employs TRBV7-2 and TRBJ2-2; D gene ambiguous. Trimming cost V 5 bases and J 4 bases, with 5 bases left between them. Germline V gene lookup returns CDR1 SGHTA and CDR2 FQGNSA. This CDR3 is built from 12 residues. The CDR3 nucleotides are TGTGCCAGCAGCGGAGCCACCGGGGAGCTGTTTTTT. This codes for CASSGATGELFF. Filled out from reference TRBV7-2 and TRBJ2-2, the complete variable domain reads GAGVSQSPSNKVTEKGKDVELRCDPISGHTALYWYRQSLGQGLEFLIYFQGNSAPDKSGLPSDRFSAERTGGSVSTLTIQRTQQEDSAVYLCASSGATGELFFGEGSRLTVL.

The chain employs TRBV5-1 and TRBJ1-2, with unresolved D. This CDR3 comprises 12 residues. Germline CDR1 SGHRS, CDR2 YFSETQ. Trimming stripped 4 bases from V and 4 bases from J, with 8 bases between. The CDR3 reads CASSIGPYGYTF. The CDR3 DNA reads TGCGCCAGCAGCATTGGGCCCTATGGCTACACCTTC.

This chain links TRBV28 with TRBJ2-4, with TRBD2 matching 7 bases. V shed 7 bases and J 1 base; nucleotides not matched to a gene: 4. This CDR3 comprises 14 residues. Per the germline V gene, CDR1 is MDHEN and CDR2 is SYDVKM. Here the CDR3 reads CASTLGGAKNIQYF. As DNA, the CDR3 is TGTGCCAGCACCCTGGGGGGGGCCAAAAACATTCAGTACTTC.